This TCR beta chain appears in the sequencing data of a study of cytomegalovirus exposure and HLA in healthy donors (dated by TCRdb to 2017 to 2019). With respect to the entire study: An earlier analysis of approximately 640 of the donors reported approximately 290 Gb of sequence data and some 120 million unique TCR beta sequences from roughly 200 million T cells. Roughly 310 gigabases of sequencing data and tens of millions of unique TCR sequences were included in an early release covering roughly 600 HLA-typed donors. Of the 300 to 500 genotyped donors, 80% to 90% were placed in the genetic ancestry cluster associated with self-reported Caucasian donors. The study aimed to test whether signatures of past pathogen exposure could be identified by cataloging public T cell receptors. Using immunosequencing, the study profiled T cell repertoires from about 610 subjects and related those repertoires to cytomegalovirus serostatus. Besides the first cohort of roughly 660 subjects, a separate validation cohort made up of about 120 different subjects was used. The study combined high-throughput TCR immunosequencing, statistical association of individual TCRs with disease status, and machine learning to predict cytomegalovirus infection status. A later analysis re-analyzed previously published TCR beta repertoires from 666 donors and added high-resolution HLA genotyping to study TCR occurrence patterns. The later analysis used no new phenotypic data to find candidate immune exposures, relying instead on TCR beta sequences and their occurrence across donors. To decide whether each TCR beta V gene segment behaved as functional or pseudogenic, an earlier analysis of some 540 of the donors relied on high-throughput TCR beta sequencing. Donor age, sex, ethnicity and CMV serostatus were collected together with the repertoire data. Genome-wide SNP genotypes for about 55% of the 666 donors were used in a later genetic analysis, which treated that subset as a discovery cohort. All discovery cohort repertoires had been generated using a single sequencing platform. HLA typing covered class I and class II loci at four-digit resolution. Typing coverage differed by locus: A, B, C, DRB1 and DQB1 were typed in roughly 620-640 donors, DQA1 in about 560, DPA1 in around 600, and DPB1 in roughly 470. About 5 DR-DQ haplotypes were handled as single units for association and clustering, since linkage in the cohort was strong. Among 300 to 500 genotyped donors of the cohort, an average of roughly 230,000 unique TCR beta nucleotide sequences was sequenced per donor, of which roughly 17% were non-productive. General findings and caveats noted by the study authors: In a later analysis, most CMV-associated TCR beta chains were found to appear HLA-restricted, with HLA associations seemingly driven largely by CMV exposure. Correlated functional status among segregating V segments might be attributable to linkage disequilibrium, but an unknown experimental factor could not be ruled out. A cluster of highly shared sequence variants was judged likely to be a technical artifact of the sequencing pipeline. The study gave a list of some 150 TCR beta chains associated with cytomegalovirus. The only immune exposure information available for the cohort was CMV serostatus. Broadly in line with IMGT annotations, most TCR beta V segments showed up in productive rearrangements about 90% or about 30% of the time in an earlier analysis of around 600 of the donors. A later analysis associated around 16,000 TCR beta sequences with specific HLA alleles at a false discovery rate of 0.05. In a later analysis, the rate of TCR association differed among HLA loci, with DRB1 alleles having the most associated TCRs and HLA-C alleles having the fewest. In a later genetic analysis, a missense DCLRE1C variant was associated with V-gene and J-gene trimming of TCR beta chains, and the association was replicated in an independent cohort. The presence/absence analyses assumed that sequencing depth was roughly uniform across donors, and that assumption may not be true. Compared with equally common non-associated chains, HLA-associated TCR beta chains in a later analysis were more clonally expanded and had lower generation probabilities. Because the 87-base-pair reads could not distinguish some IMGT-functional V segments, including TRBV6-2 and TRBV6-3, those segments were excluded. According to a later genetic analysis, donors in an Asian-associated ancestry cluster had fewer N-insertions in productive TCRs than the approximately 630-donor mean. Because counts were too low, approximately 15 rarely observed V segments, including chromosome 9 orphons, were excluded from the earlier analysis of several hundred of the donors. Because some donors lacked HLA typing at each locus, the association tests relied only on the typed subset. The authors suggested that the approach could potentially be extended to other disease states and immunological phenotypes. A further reported finding was that TCR beta sequences accurately predicted the HLA-A and HLA-B alleles for most subjects in the first cohort. Assigning TCR associations to individual alleles was difficult when HLA alleles, especially DR and DQ, strongly co-occurred. Cytomegalovirus status was reported to be diagnosed by the classifier with high specificity and sensitivity in both the original and validation cohorts. In vitro tests confirmed that a few of the cytomegalovirus-associated TCR beta chains recognize cytomegalovirus antigens. Most TCR sequences were observed very rarely across donors, whereas some public TCRs were present in many individuals. In a later analysis, several top co-occurrence clusters were reported to appear linked to parvovirus B19, influenza, CMV and Epstein-Barr virus. The cohort was sequenced for TCR beta chains only, and without alpha or paired-chain data the features that could be detected were limited.

Note on this clone: No antigen is known for it. Within one base of it there is no much larger clone, and no base qualities were kept.

The junction shows trimming of 7 bases on V and 8 bases on J, plus 11 bases between the germline ends. The CDR1 and CDR2 encoded by the germline V gene are SQVTM and ANQGSEA. Including the terminal cysteine and phenylalanine, the CDR3 comprises 10 residues. Kept here is only the CDR3 DNA, which spans 30 bases and is read in frame from base 1. Library method: the immunoSEQ multiplex PCR assay. A mixture of 60 forward primers for TCR Vbeta segments and 13 reverse primers for TCR Jbeta segments was used in the multiplex PCR. The CDR3 region of rearranged TCR beta genes was amplified from genomic DNA by a multiplex PCR assay. The amplified TCR beta libraries were sequenced on the Illumina HiSeq System as 87-base-pair reads. On the authors' methods: Across the roughly 700 repertoires, a later analysis counted tens of millions of unique TCR beta chains, 9.5 million to 12 million of which were shared by at least two donors. Raw reads were error-corrected and collapsed into unique sequences with a nearest-neighbor algorithm that merged closely related sequences to remove PCR and sequencing errors. CDR3 sequences were aligned to IMGT reference sequences to assign V, D and J gene segments. Each retained sequence needed at least a six-nucleotide match to both a V gene segment and a J gene segment. A rearrangement counted as productive if the CDR3 had no stop codons and remained in frame with V and J, and every other rearrangement counted as non-productive. Following IMGT convention, CDR3 was defined as the stretch from the second conserved V-encoded cysteine up to the conserved J-encoded phenylalanine. The earlier analysis of 500 to 600 of the donors excluded sequences that lacked an unambiguous match to a single V gene segment. In an earlier analysis of about 590 of the donors, a V segment was called functional when productive rearrangements were above 56.7%, and segregating when the standard deviation between donors exceeded 5%. A statistical classification framework was built to diagnose cytomegalovirus status from the catalog of TCR beta chain sequences. V and J gene assignment, in a later analysis, came from comparing TCR nucleotide sequences with IMGT/GENE-DB human TR gene sequences. In a later analysis, CDR3 sequences and most-parsimonious VDJ recombination scenarios were assigned using the TCRdist pipeline. In a later analysis, each TCR beta chain was defined by its CDR3 amino acid sequence together with its V-gene family, and reads without a unique V-gene family were excluded. As a way to deal with suspected cross-contamination and a sequencing artifact, a later analysis dropped 450 to 600 nucleotide sequences that were highly shared and had low generation probability. In a later analysis, a clonal expansion index was calculated for each public chain from normalized within-repertoire ranks of inferred template counts. In a later analysis, generation probabilities were computed with a VDJ recombination model fitted to out-of-frame rearrangements, and the resulting probabilities were checked against IGoR. A later analysis scored TCR-TCR, TCR-HLA and TCR-CMV co-occurrence with hypergeometric tests, applying a repertoire-size bias correction to TCR pairs. In a later analysis, false discovery rates were estimated by permuting HLA or CMV assignments 20 times. A later analysis grouped co-occurring TCRs with DBSCAN, adding TCRdist sequence similarity when clustering within HLA-allele-positive subsets. Repertoires with fewer than 30,000 or more than 120,000 public chains, plus five repertoires with anomalous nucleotide sharing, were excluded from co-occurrence clustering. TCRdb mirrors the immuneACCESS table, restricted to in-frame sequences. Some clones are absent from its copies; in checked studies, under half trace to an unresolved V gene, and the reason for the others is unknown. V and J calls and clone size are given by that table; D and trimming were obtained from the DNA. This sample holds 13,000 to 15,000 clones; less than 75% were observed only once. Together, the top ten hold roughly 18% of the sample.

In total, approximately 700 healthy bone marrow donors made up the cohort. At the time of sampling, all cohort members were nominally healthy, though unrecorded immune exposures were likely present. The donor was CMV seropositive and belonged to the group of more than 250 seropositive cohort members. A peripheral blood sample was collected from each donor, and TCR beta sequencing was performed on peripheral blood mononuclear cells. Genomic DNA extraction from the blood cell samples was performed with the Qiagen DNeasy Blood Extraction Kit. The TCR sequence derives from a woman in her forties or fifties in good health and CMV-seropositive. This receptor chain uses TRBV29-1 and TRBJ1-2; no confident D gene assignment can be made. The sequenced sample was PBMCs. The nucleotides are TGCAGCGCCCTCGGAGGGGGCTACACCTTC. Its protein is CSALGGGYTF.